The 16 T cell receptor beta chains reported below all come from one sample, sequenced in a study of T cells in Graves' hyperthyroidism and ophthalmopathy. From RNA transcripts, TCR beta CDR3 regions were amplified. The HTBI primer set served for first-round RT-PCR of the TCR CDR3. TCRdb itself ran the multiplex PCR reads through MiXCR, one entry per CDR3 protein. The data hold fewer than 550,000 distinct CDR3 sequences, with 15% to 18% observed a single time. The specimen sequenced was blood. All receptors come from a woman aged 18-29 years with Graves' hyperthyroidism.

This clonotype has ten or more counts. This sequence joins TRBV3-1 and TRBJ2-1; 7 positions match TRBD2. Trimming at V came to 3 bases and at J to 8 bases, leaving 10 bases not matched to a gene. The germline V gene has CDR1 LGHDT and CDR2 YNNKEL (reference sequence). The CDR3 sequence is 15 residues long. Here the CDR3 DNA reads TGTGCCAGCAGCCATCGGACTAGAGAAATAGATGAGCAGTTCTTC. Residues: CASSHRTREIDEQFF.

The chain joins TRBV5-1 to TRBJ2-6, with unresolved D. The CDR3 covers 12 residues. Germline assignment: CDR1 SGHRS and CDR2 YFSETQ. V gave up 7 bases and J gave up 10 bases, with 12 bases separating them. The DNA of the CDR3 is TGCGCCAGCGGGCACGGCTCAAACGTCCTGACTTTC. Translation: CASGHGSNVLTF.

This clonotype appeared many times. The rearrangement links TRBV3-1 to TRBJ2-5; 9 nucleotides match TRBD2. V lost 5 bases to trimming and J lost 5 bases; unmatched junction nucleotides: 15. Germline lookup yields CDR1 LGHDT and CDR2 YNNKEL (reference sequence). This CDR3 comprises 17 residues. The chain's CDR3 is CASSISSGIPTRETQYF. The CDR3 nucleotides read TGTGCCAGCAGCATCTCTAGCGGGATCCCCACCCGGGAGACCCAGTACTTC.

This clonotype was counted at least ten times. V is TRBV11-2 and J is TRBJ2-3; 8 nucleotides align to TRBD2. This CDR3 is built from 16 residues. Germline V gives CDR1 SGHAT, CDR2 FQNNGV. Trimming took 1 base from V and 0 from J; bases not matched to a gene: 3. CDR3 DNA sequence: TGTGCCAGCAGCTTAGGGGGCGGGAGGAGCACAGATACGCAGTATTTT. Translated: CASSLGGGRSTDTQYF.

This clonotype was detected many times. The chain uses TRBV12-3 or TRBV12-4 and TRBJ2-1; 8 bases line up with TRBD2. There are 18 residues in the CDR3. The ends lost 8 bases at V and 3 bases at J; junction bases unmatched: 18. CDR3 in DNA: TGTGCCAGCGCCCATACGCCCGGACTAGCCCAAAACTACAATGAGCAGTTCTTC. This encodes CASAHTPGLAQNYNEQFF.

This clonotype occurred a few times. The rearrangement links TRBV4-2 to TRBJ2-2; D is undetermined. This CDR3 comprises 13 residues. Trimming removed 4 bases at V and 6 bases at J, with 9 bases between. Germline loops: CDR1 LGHNA, CDR2 YNFKEQ. DNA for the CDR3: TGTGCCAGCAGCCCCCGTTTGTCCGGGGAGCTGTTTTTT. This translates into CASSPRLSGELFF.

This clonotype was seen only a few times. Since a much larger clone is just one base distant, this may be a read error. The V and J genes are TRBV18 and TRBJ2-5; D might be TRBD2 (5 bases). The V end lost 7 bases, the J end lost 1 base, and 13 bases lay between the germline ends. Germline CDR1 and CDR2: KGHSH and LQKENI. The CDR3 contains 14 residues. The CDR3 sequence is CASFPDWPQETQYF. The CDR3 DNA reads TGTGCCAGCTTCCCGGACTGGCCCCAAGAGACCCAGTACTTC.

The V call is TRBV11-2, the J call TRBJ2-7, with D possibly being TRBD1 (6 bases). The V and J ends lost 3 bases and 6 bases respectively, with 15 bases between them. The CDR3 spans 14 residues. CDR1 SGHAT and CDR2 FQNNGV come from the germline V gene. The CDR3 DNA reads as TGTGCCAGCAGCTTGACTGGGCAGGGGCCCGAGCAGTACTTC. The encoded protein is CASSLTGQGPEQYF.

This clonotype was detected ten times or more. The genes are TRBV28 and TRBJ1-2, with TRBD1 matching over 7 bases. Germline-derived CDR1 and CDR2 are MDHEN and SYDVKM. V lost 6 bases, J lost 4 bases, and 8 bases stayed unmatched. There are 14 residues in the CDR3. The CDR3 DNA reads as TGTGCCAGCAGCCACGACAGGGTGGGCTATGGCTACACCTTC. This gives the protein CASSHDRVGYGYTF.

The V call is TRBV6-1, the J call TRBJ2-6, with TRBD1 identical over 10 bases. J was trimmed by 0 bases and V by 6 bases; bases with no gene match: 8. This CDR3 has 18 amino acids. CDR1 and CDR2 (germline): MNHNS, SASEGT. This CDR3 reads CASRTGQGEYSGANVLTF. As DNA, the CDR3 is TGTGCCAGCAGGACCGGACAGGGGGAATACTCTGGGGCCAACGTCCTGACTTTC.

This clonotype was observed a few times. The V gene is TRBV14, the J gene TRBJ2-5, with unresolved D. Between the trimmed V and J ends, which lost 3 bases and 1 base, there was a span of 12 bases. The CDR3 totals 15 residues. Germline CDR1 SGHDN, CDR2 FVKESK. The CDR3 nucleotides are TGTGCCAGCAGCCAGGCGTTTGGGCCCCAAGAGACCCAGTACTTC. It is translated as CASSQAFGPQETQYF.

CDR3 DNA: TGCAGCGTTGGCAAGGGGCGGGATGGCTACACCTTC. Its translation: CSVGKGRDGYTF. The chain recombines TRBV29-1 with TRBJ1-2; D possibly corresponds to TRBD1 (5 bases). In germline, CDR1 is SQVTM, CDR2 ANQGSEA. This CDR3 region has 12 residues. V gave up 4 bases and J gave up 6 bases, with 12 bases separating them. Using reference TRBV29-1 and TRBJ1-2 for the parts outside the CDR3, the full variable domain is SAVISQKPSRDICQRGTSLTIQCQVDSQVTMMFWYRQQPGQSLTLIATANQGSEATYESGFVIDKFPISRPNLTFSTLTVSNMSPEDSSIYLCSVGKGRDGYTFGSGTRLTVV.

This clonotype was detected ten times or more. Here the CDR3 reads CATRSGRGTDTQYF. The CDR3 nucleotides are TGTGCCACCCGGAGCGGGAGGGGCACAGATACGCAGTATTTT. V is TRBV2 and J is TRBJ2-3, with 10 positions matching TRBD2. The CDR3 spans 14 residues. The germline V gene encodes CDR1 SNHLY and CDR2 FYNNEI. J gave up 1 base and V 10 bases, and 5 bases lay outside the gene matches.

The chain uses TRBV10-2 and TRBJ1-1, with no clear D. The CDR3 length is 12 residues. Trimming stripped 6 bases from V and 4 bases from J, with 9 bases between. Germline V gene data show CDR1 as WSHSY and CDR2 as SAAADI. CDR3 sequence reads: CASSWEGTEAFF. In DNA form, the CDR3 reads TGCGCCAGCAGCTGGGAGGGCACTGAAGCTTTCTTT.

At least ten counts were recorded for this clonotype. The chain links TRBV12-5 to TRBJ1-1, with D perhaps TRBD1 (5 bases). CDR3 length equals 18 residues. Germline CDR1 reads LGHNT; CDR2 reads FRNRAP. Trimming took off 4 bases at V and 0 bases at J, with 21 bases between the two ends. The CDR3 loop reads CASGSPPPATAMNTEAFF. CDR3 in DNA: TGTGCTAGTGGTTCCCCACCCCCCGCGACAGCTATGAACACTGAAGCTTTCTTT.

The chain is built from TRBV4-1 and TRBJ1-1; D possibly corresponds to TRBD1 (5 bases). CDR1 is MGHRA and CDR2 is YSYEKL in the germline V gene. This CDR3 has 12 residues. The V and J ends lost 2 bases and 4 bases respectively, with 5 bases between them. The CDR3 sequence: CASSQQGTEAFF. The CDR3 DNA reads TGCGCCAGCAGCCAACAGGGCACTGAAGCTTTCTTT.